Each of the 30 T cell receptor beta chains below was sequenced from the same sample in a study of CD8+ T cells in alopecia areata. RNA extraction was followed by reverse transcription into cDNA, which acted as the sequencing template. TCRdb's copy holds only in-frame clones and misses some; the assay was immunoSEQ multiplex PCR. The sample lists under 250,000 clones, more than 45% occurring once. Sample: CD4+ T cells sorted from blood, taken at week 0. The receptors were sampled from a human donor with alopecia areata.

The rearrangement joins TRBV12-5 to TRBJ2-4; 9 bases fit TRBD1. The CDR3 spans 17 residues. Germline V lookup: CDR1 LGHNT, CDR2 FRNRAP. The trim removed 1 base at V and 1 base at J, leaving 5 bases unmatched. CDR3 sequence: CASGLGYRGQAKNIQYF. CDR3 nucleotide sequence: TGTGCTAGTGGTTTGGGATACAGGGGGCAGGCCAAAAACATTCAGTACTTC.

The chain recombines TRBV29-1 with TRBJ1-6; D perhaps matches TRBD1 (5 bases). With 7 bases removed from V and 8 bases from J, the gap between germline ends came to 15 bases. The CDR3 is 13 residues long. The V gene's germline CDR1 is SQVTM and CDR2 ANQGSEA. The CDR3 region is CSAARDGDSPLHF. The CDR3 region has the DNA TGCAGCGCCGCCAGGGATGGGGATTCACCCCTCCACTTT.

This chain connects TRBV7-8 to TRBJ1-5; D ambiguous. CDR1 and CDR2 from the germline V gene are SGHVS and FQNEAQ. Trimming left V 1 base short and J 1 base short, with 11 bases between. The CDR3 length is 16 residues. The chain's CDR3 is CASSLGEGRSNQPQHF. CDR3 DNA: TGTGCCAGCAGCTTAGGCGAAGGGCGAAGCAATCAGCCCCAGCATTTT.

This clone was seen a handful of times. The V call is TRBV5-1, the J call TRBJ2-2, with 7 bases lining up with TRBD2. This CDR3 has 17 amino acids. J was trimmed by 2 bases and V by 0 bases; bases with no gene match: 7. Germline V gene sequence: CDR1 SGHRS, CDR2 YFSETQ. Here the CDR3 reads CASSLAKAGLNTGELFF. CDR3 sequence (DNA): TGCGCCAGCAGCTTGGCAAAGGCGGGACTAAACACCGGGGAGCTGTTTTTT.

This clone was observed a single time. The rearrangement uses TRBV29-1 and TRBJ1-2; D perhaps matches TRBD1 (5 bases). The V end was cut by 4 bases, the J end by 8 bases, with 11 bases between. The CDR3 is made up of 11 amino acids. The germline V gene encodes CDR1 SQVTM and CDR2 ANQGSEA. CDR3 in DNA: TGCAGCGTTGGAGGGGCCGAAGGCTACACCTTC. Translating it yields CSVGGAEGYTF.

The genes are TRBV25-1 and TRBJ2-1; the D gene is possibly TRBD2 (6 bases). Germline CDR1 reads MGHDK; CDR2 reads SYGVNS. This CDR3 region has 12 residues. Trimming took off 5 bases at V and 9 bases at J, with 11 bases between the two ends. In DNA, the CDR3 is TGTGCCAGCAGTTTGCGGGGTGCTGAGCAGTTCTTC. Encoded protein: CASSLRGAEQFF.

This chain joins TRBV5-6 and TRBJ2-4; D is unclear. The V gene lost 4 bases and the J gene lost 2 bases, with 16 bases spanning the gap. CDR1 is SGHDT, CDR2 YYEEEE, per germline. The CDR3 covers 16 residues. CDR3 DNA sequence: TGTGCCAGCAGCGCAAGGGTCTTACTTTCCAAAAACATTCAGTACTTC. Translating it yields CASSARVLLSKNIQYF. The full variable domain, its missing parts supplied by reference TRBV5-6 and TRBJ2-4, is DAGVTQSPTHLIKTRGQQVTLRCSPKSGHDTVSWYQQALGQGPQFIFQYYEEEERQRGNFPDRFSGHQFPNYSSELNVNALLLGDSALYLCASSARVLLSKNIQYFGAGTRLSVL.

V gene TRBV7-9 combines with J gene TRBJ1-1; the D is unclear. Germline assignment: CDR1 SEHNR and CDR2 FQNEAQ (reference sequence). CDR3 size: 13 residues. V lost 7 bases and J lost 1, with 10 bases in between. CDR3 nucleotides: TGTGCCAGCACCAGCCGGAGGAACACTGAAGCTTTCTTT. Its protein is CASTSRRNTEAFF.

CDR3 coding DNA: TGTGCCAGCAGCGTAGCGGCAGGGGGATCCTACGAGCAGTACTTC. Its protein is CASSVAAGGSYEQYF. This sequence joins TRBV9 and TRBJ2-7; 7 positions match TRBD1. Trimming took 0 bases from V and 1 from J; bases not matched to a gene: 4. This CDR3 contains 15 residues. Germline loops: CDR1 SGDLS, CDR2 YYNGEE.

This clone was recorded a few times. V usage is TRBV28 and J usage is TRBJ1-2; 11 bases line up with TRBD1. The V gene end was trimmed by 5 bases and the J gene end by 4 bases; junction bases not matched to a gene: 12. The CDR3 extends over 17 amino acids. In germline, CDR1 is MDHEN, CDR2 SYDVKM. CDR3 loop: CASSLPGQGALGYGYTF. CDR3 coding DNA: TGTGCCAGCAGTCTACCAGGACAGGGGGCGCTGGGCTATGGCTACACCTTC.

The sample holds a few counts of this clone. This chain uses TRBV5-4 with TRBJ2-5; 8 bases are shared with TRBD1. From germline, CDR1 is SGHNT and CDR2 YYREEE (reference sequence). Trimming at V came to 2 bases and at J to 5 bases, leaving 5 bases not matched to a gene. This CDR3 region has 14 residues. This CDR3 reads CASSLQGVEETQYF. The CDR3 DNA reads TGTGCCAGCAGCTTACAGGGGGTGGAGGAGACCCAGTACTTC.

The rearrangement joins TRBV7-9 to TRBJ2-3, with D maybe TRBD2 (5 bases). V gave up 5 bases and J gave up 0 bases, with 12 bases separating them. The CDR3 loop spans 15 amino acids. Germline V gene sequence: CDR1 SEHNR, CDR2 FQNEAQ (reference sequence). In nucleotides, the CDR3 is TGTGCCAGCAGCCCGAATAGCGCAAGCACAGATACGCAGTATTTT. This translates into CASSPNSASTDTQYF.

The chain has TRBV29-1 and TRBJ1-2; D remains unclear. This CDR3 has 12 amino acids. The germline V gene has CDR1 SQVTM and CDR2 ANQGSEA. Trimming stripped 1 base from V and 8 bases from J, with 11 bases between. The chain's CDR3 is CSVEASGEGYTF. CDR3 bases: TGCAGCGTTGAAGCGAGCGGGGAGGGCTACACCTTC.

The rearrangement links TRBV15 to TRBJ2-5, with TRBD2 as a possible D gene (6 bases). The CDR3 consists of 15 residues. Germline-derived CDR1 and CDR2 are LNHNV and YYDKDF (reference sequence). Trimming removed 0 bases at V and 5 bases at J, with 13 bases between. The CDR3 coding sequence is TGTGCCACCAGCAGAGATCCGTCGGGAGCTGAGACCCAGTACTTC. This encodes CATSRDPSGAETQYF.

This chain uses TRBV18 with TRBJ2-7; TRBD1 aligns across 8 bases. Germline CDR1 and CDR2: KGHSH and LQKENI. J lost 0 bases, V lost 4 bases, and 8 bases had no gene match. This CDR3 is 16 amino acids long. As DNA, the CDR3 is TGTGCCAGCTCACTTTGGGCAGGGGGCACCTCCTACGAGCAGTACTTC. Protein product: CASSLWAGGTSYEQYF.

In nucleotides, the CDR3 is TGTGCCAGCAGTTTAGATCCAGGGGCGATGAACACTGAAGCTTTCTTT. It translates to CASSLDPGAMNTEAFF. J is TRBJ1-1 and V is TRBV27; D is perhaps TRBD1 (6 bases). This CDR3 comprises 16 residues. The V gene lost 2 bases and the J gene lost 0 bases, with 13 bases spanning the gap. The V gene's germline CDR1 is MNHEY and CDR2 SMNVEV (reference sequence).

This clone turned up a few times. Additional DNA sequences in this sample encode the identical CDR3. The V and J genes are TRBV5-1 and TRBJ2-5; a weak D match, TRBD2 (6 bases). V was shortened by 3 bases and J by 2 bases, with 11 bases between the two germline ends. CDR1 is SGHRS and CDR2 is YFSETQ in the germline V gene. The CDR3 covers 14 residues. CDR3 coding DNA: TGCGCCAGCAGCTCGGGACGGGGGCAAGAGACCCAGTACTTC. This sequence encodes CASSSGRGQETQYF.

This clone was seen more than once but under ten times. In DNA, the CDR3 is TGTGCCTGGAACAGGGGTGTGAACACCGGGGAGCTGTTTTTT. The encoded protein is CAWNRGVNTGELFF. The chain is built from TRBV30 and TRBJ2-2; TRBD1 aligns across 7 bases. With V trimmed by 4 bases and J by 1 base, 3 bases remained unmatched. The germline V gene encodes CDR1 GTSNPN and CDR2 SVGIG (reference sequence). The CDR3 contains 14 residues.

This clone appeared once. V is TRBV9 and J is TRBJ1-2; D possibly corresponds to TRBD1 (6 bases). The germline V and J ends were trimmed by 4 bases and 5 bases, with 18 bases remaining between them. This CDR3 has 15 amino acids. In germline, CDR1 is SGDLS, CDR2 YYNGEE. The chain's CDR3 is CASSPGADRLYGYTF. The CDR3 DNA follows: TGTGCCAGCAGCCCGGGGGCTGACAGGCTTTATGGCTACACCTTC.

The chain is built from TRBV29-1 and TRBJ2-3; 7 bases line up with TRBD1. This CDR3 has 13 amino acids. Per the germline V gene, CDR1 is SQVTM and CDR2 is ANQGSEA. V lost 7 bases, J lost 0 bases, and 4 bases stayed unmatched. The DNA for the CDR3 is TGCAGCGGCCGACAGGGCAGCACAGATACGCAGTATTTT. Translating gives CSGRQGSTDTQYF.

This clone appeared once. The rearrangement uses TRBV6-5 and TRBJ1-5; D is possibly TRBD1 (5 bases). V was pared by 5 bases and J by 1 base, with 6 bases between. Germline-derived CDR1 and CDR2 are MNHEY and SVGAGI. CDR3 length: 13 amino acids. The CDR3 DNA reads TGTGCCAGCAGTGGGGACAGCAATCAGCCCCAGCATTTT. Protein product: CASSGDSNQPQHF.

This clone was seen just once. J is TRBJ2-7 and V is TRBV29-1, with D unresolved. CDR1 and CDR2 from the germline V gene are SQVTM and ANQGSEA. Trimming removed 1 base at V and 2 bases at J, with 3 bases between. CDR3 length equals 11 residues. The CDR3 sequence is CSVEVTYEQYF. The CDR3 bases are TGCAGCGTTGAAGTCACCTACGAGCAGTACTTC.

The chain joins TRBV4-1 to TRBJ1-2; D possibly corresponds to TRBD1 (6 bases). Germline lookup yields CDR1 MGHRA and CDR2 YSYEKL. The V and J ends lost 3 bases and 4 bases respectively, with 12 bases between them. This CDR3 has 14 residues. The CDR3 DNA is TGCGCCAGCAGCCAGACAGGAGCCTTCTATGGCTACACCTTC. As protein: CASSQTGAFYGYTF.

This sequence joins TRBV11-2 and TRBJ2-4, with D unresolved. The V and J ends lost 0 bases and 0 bases respectively, with 6 bases between them. Germline CDR1 SGHAT, CDR2 FQNNGV. The CDR3 totals 15 residues. The DNA of the CDR3 is TGTGCCAGCAGCTTAGATTTAGGAGCCAAAAACATTCAGTACTTC. As protein: CASSLDLGAKNIQYF.

This clone has just a few counts. The CDR3: CASSRDNSPLHF. The DNA for the CDR3 is TGTGCCAGCAGCCGGGACAATTCACCCCTCCACTTT. The V and J genes are TRBV6-6 and TRBJ1-6; a weak D match, TRBD1 (5 bases). V lost 6 bases and J lost 7, with 7 bases in between. This CDR3 has 12 residues. Germline CDR1 reads MNHNY; CDR2 reads SVGAGI (reference sequence).

There are a few counts of this clone. The J gene is TRBJ2-1, the V gene TRBV19, with D tentatively TRBD2 (6 bases). Per the germline V gene, CDR1 is LNHDA and CDR2 is SQIVND (reference sequence). Trimming removed 4 bases at V and 9 bases at J, with 13 bases between. This CDR3 is 13 amino acids long. CDR3 protein: CASSREVLREQFF. CDR3 nucleotides: TGTGCCAGTAGTAGGGAGGTCCTGCGTGAGCAGTTCTTC.

V and J are TRBV2 and TRBJ2-3; unclear D gene. There are 13 residues in the CDR3. Deletions cut 4 bases from V and 6 bases from J, with 11 bases between. The germline gives CDR1 SNHLY, CDR2 FYNNEI. The DNA for the CDR3 is TGTGCCAGCAGTGTGACCCAGAGGGATACGCAGTATTTT. Its translation is CASSVTQRDTQYF.

V usage is TRBV5-1 and J usage is TRBJ1-1; no reliable D call. The CDR3 extends over 13 amino acids. Trimming pared 0 bases from V and 1 base from J, leaving 4 bases between. From germline, CDR1 is SGHRS and CDR2 YFSETQ. This chain's CDR3 is CASSLAQNTEAFF. The CDR3 DNA sequence: TGCGCCAGCAGCTTGGCCCAGAACACTGAAGCTTTCTTT. Drawing the rest from reference TRBV5-1 and TRBJ1-1, the complete variable domain is KAGVTQTPRYLIKTRGQQVTLSCSPISGHRSVSWYQQTPGQGLQFLFEYFSETQRNKGNFPGRFSGRQFSNSRSEMNVSTLELGDSALYLCASSLAQNTEAFFGQGTRLTVV.

The chain is built from TRBV6-5 and TRBJ2-3; TRBD1 matches at 8 bases. With 5 bases clipped from V and 4 bases from J, the junction kept 8 bases outside the gene matches. Germline V gene lookup returns CDR1 MNHEY and CDR2 SVGAGI. CDR3 length: 15 residues. In DNA, the CDR3 is TGTGCCAGCAGTCTGACAGGGGTTCCCCCAGATACGCAGTATTTT. Protein sequence: CASSLTGVPPDTQYF.

To note about this clone: Within the sample, other DNA sequences also encode this same CDR3. The chain joins TRBV30 to TRBJ2-5, with D perhaps given as TRBD1 or TRBD2 (6 bases each). The CDR3 length is 14 residues. Germline-derived CDR1 and CDR2 are GTSNPN and SVGIG (reference sequence). Trimming pared 4 bases from V and 1 base from J, leaving 13 bases between. CDR3 in amino acids: CAWIGGQSQETQYF. The CDR3, as DNA: TGTGCCTGGATAGGGGGGCAGAGCCAAGAGACCCAGTACTTC.